These 6 T cell receptor beta chains came from one sample sequenced in a study of cytomegalovirus exposure and HLA in healthy donors. The PCR ran on 60 Vbeta and 13 Jbeta primers. Repertoires were generated with immunoSEQ multiplex PCR, while TCRdb's copy carries only in-frame clones and drops some. The repertoire includes roughly 120,000 clones, roughly three quarters of them detected once, and 2% to 2.5% sits in the top ten. The specimen sequenced was PBMCs. All receptors come from a man aged 18 to 35 in good health and CMV-seronegative.

The gene calls are TRBV5-1 and TRBJ1-1, with 7 bases fitting TRBD1. The CDR3 is 14 residues long. The V gene end was trimmed by 5 bases and the J gene end by 1 base; junction bases not matched to a gene: 5. Germline CDR1 and CDR2: SGHRS and YFSETQ. The CDR3 reads CASSRQGENTEAFF. The CDR3, as DNA: TGCGCCAGCAGTCGACAGGGAGAGAACACTGAAGCTTTCTTT. Full variable domain (outside the CDR3, taken from reference TRBV5-1 and TRBJ1-1): KAGVTQTPRYLIKTRGQQVTLSCSPISGHRSVSWYQQTPGQGLQFLFEYFSETQRNKGNFPGRFSGRQFSNSRSEMNVSTLELGDSALYLCASSRQGENTEAFFGQGTRLTVV.

J is TRBJ2-2 and V is TRBV11-2; 10 positions match TRBD2. Germline trimming cut 6 bases from V and 5 bases from J; bases unmatched to any gene: 6. CDR1 SGHAT and CDR2 FQNNGV come from the germline V gene. This CDR3 has 15 residues. CDR3 coding DNA: TGTGCCAGCAGTTCTAGCGGGAGTGGTACCGGGGAGCTGTTTTTT. Translation gives CASSSSGSGTGELFF.

This sequence joins TRBV7-2 and TRBJ2-2; TRBD1 is a possible D gene (6 bases). Germline V gene data show CDR1 as SGHTA and CDR2 as FQGNSA. Trimming removed 6 bases at V and 7 bases at J, with 24 bases between. The CDR3 sequence is 17 residues long. The CDR3 coding sequence is TGTGCCAGCAGGCGAACAGGGACACAAAATACGGGCGGGGAGCTGTTTTTT. This gives the protein CASRRTGTQNTGGELFF.

CDR3 nucleotides: TGTGCCAGCAGCCCCGCCGGGACAAACTACGAGCAGTACTTC. Translated: CASSPAGTNYEQYF. The rearrangement links TRBV14 to TRBJ2-7; possibly TRBD1 for D (6 bases). V lost 4 bases to trimming and J lost 3 bases, with 13 bases between them. Germline-derived CDR1 and CDR2 are SGHDN and FVKESK. This CDR3 comprises 14 residues. The whole variable domain, remainder taken from reference TRBV14 and TRBJ2-7, is EAGVTQFPSHSVIEKGQTVTLRCDPISGHDNLYWYRRVMGKEIKFLLHFVKESKQDESGMPNNRFLAERTGGTYSTLKVQPAELEDSGVYFCASSPAGTNYEQYFGPGTRLTVT.

The V and J genes are TRBV30 and TRBJ2-7, with TRBD1 matching over 7 bases. The CDR3 is 13 amino acids. Germline V gives CDR1 GTSNPN, CDR2 SVGIG (reference sequence). V lost 1 base, J lost 12 bases, and 12 bases stayed unmatched. The CDR3 nucleotides read TGTGCCTGGAGTGCCGGGACAGTGGATCCTTTGTACTTC. The encoded protein is CAWSAGTVDPLYF.

V is TRBV9 and J is TRBJ1-3; D possibly corresponds to TRBD1 (5 bases). Deletions cut 0 bases from V and 3 bases from J, with 13 bases between. The germline V gene encodes CDR1 SGDLS and CDR2 YYNGEE. The CDR3 consists of 16 residues. The CDR3 loop reads CASSVASVRDGNTIYF. The CDR3, as DNA: TGTGCCAGCAGCGTAGCTAGTGTCAGGGATGGAAACACCATATATTTT.